This TCR beta chain comes out of a study of blood T cell repertoires in COVID-19. About the study: Whether acute or convalescent, the COVID-19 samples came from the United States, Italy and Spain. Sources were T cells, B-cell-depleted T cells, or PBMCs; the material itself was cDNA or gDNA.

The protocol was immunoSEQ multiplex PCR, while the TCRdb copy is restricted to in-frame clones and leaves out a portion. The repertoire has around 150,000 clones, 80% to 90% of them found once; the top ten carry 3% to 3.5%. CDR1 MNHEY and CDR2 SVGEGT come from the germline V gene. Trimming cost V 2 bases and J 2 bases, with 10 bases left between them. CDR3 length: 15 amino acids. This chain uses TRBV6-2 or TRBV6-3 with TRBJ1-5, with D unresolved. This receptor was identified in an older woman with active COVID-19. Sequencing input: peripheral blood. The chain's CDR3 is CASSYLGGGNQPQHF. In DNA, the CDR3 is TGTGCCAGCAGTTACCTCGGCGGAGGCAATCAGCCCCAGCATTTT.